One sample yielded the 14 T cell receptor beta chains listed below, sequenced in a study of blood T cell repertoires in COVID-19. Generated by immunoSEQ multiplex PCR, the TCRdb table keeps only in-frame clones and is missing some. Of approximately 190,000 clones listed, about 88% were seen once; the top ten hold roughly 6%. Sequencing was done on a sample of peripheral blood. These receptors were taken from a man between 35 and 55 years old with active or convalescent COVID-19.

The gene calls are TRBV3-1 (or the pseudogene TRBV3-2) and TRBJ2-2, with 8 bases that match TRBD2. The CDR3 runs 16 residues. V was pared by 1 base and J by 6 bases, with 7 bases of the junction left unmatched. Germline V gives CDR1 LGHDT, CDR2 YNNKEL (reference sequence). The CDR3 DNA follows: TGTGCCAGCAGCCAAGTCGCGGGGGGCCTCTCCGGGGAGCTGTTTTTT. Protein sequence: CASSQVAGGLSGELFF.

The gene calls are TRBV2 and TRBJ2-3; the D gene is possibly TRBD2 (5 bases). V lost 6 bases and J 0 bases, leaving 10 bases between the germline ends. The CDR3 consists of 14 residues. Germline CDR1 is SNHLY and CDR2 is FYNNEI. CDR3 sequence reads: CASRRTASTDTQYF. The CDR3 coding sequence is TGTGCCAGCAGGAGGACTGCGAGCACAGATACGCAGTATTTT. The whole variable domain, remainder taken from reference TRBV2 and TRBJ2-3, is EPEVTQTPSHQVTQMGQEVILRCVPISNHLYFYWYRQILGQKVEFLVSFYNNEISEKSEIFDDQFSVERPDGSNFTLKIRSTKLEDSAMYFCASRRTASTDTQYFGPGTRLTVL.

This chain joins TRBV29-1 and TRBJ2-3; 12 positions agree with TRBD2. This CDR3 comprises 13 residues. The V gene's germline CDR1 is SQVTM and CDR2 ANQGSEA. The trim removed 6 bases at V and 3 bases at J, leaving 1 base unmatched. Here the CDR3 DNA reads TGCAGCGTGACTAGCGGGAGTACAGATACGCAGTATTTT. Translated: CSVTSGSTDTQYF.

The chain carries TRBV7-2 and TRBJ1-3, with D possibly being TRBD1 (6 bases). V shed 2 bases and J shed 7 bases, with 21 bases lying between them. This CDR3 contains 17 residues. Germline-derived CDR1 and CDR2 are SGHTA and FQGNSA. CDR3 DNA sequence: TGTGCCAGCAGCTTAAAGCAGGGGCTCACCTACATCAACACCATATATTTT. This sequence encodes CASSLKQGLTYINTIYF.

The rearrangement uses TRBV6-5 and TRBJ1-2; D call uncertain. This CDR3 spans 13 amino acids. The V gene lost 4 bases and the J gene lost 7 bases, with 13 bases spanning the gap. CDR1 is MNHEY, CDR2 SVGAGI, per germline. The CDR3 reads CASSSQEGFGYTF. DNA for the CDR3: TGTGCCAGCAGTTCTCAGGAGGGATTTGGCTACACCTTC.

V is TRBV6-1 and J is TRBJ1-4; 9 positions agree with TRBD1. Germline V gene lookup returns CDR1 MNHNS and CDR2 SASEGT. The CDR3 length is 15 residues. V lost 3 bases to trimming and J lost 10 bases; unmatched junction nucleotides: 9. The CDR3 reads CASSDTGTGSGKLFF. The CDR3, as DNA: TGTGCCAGCAGTGATACAGGGACAGGGTCTGGAAAACTGTTTTTT.

The genes are TRBV7-6 and TRBJ1-1; D is undetermined. Germline V gene lookup returns CDR1 SGHVS and CDR2 FNYEAQ. This CDR3 region has 16 residues. V lost 2 bases, J lost 1 base, and 14 bases lay in between. The CDR3 spells CASSLLQNPSNTEAFF. The CDR3 bases are TGTGCCAGCAGCTTACTCCAGAATCCGTCGAACACTGAAGCTTTCTTT.

The chain is built from TRBV5-1 and TRBJ1-1; TRBD1 matches at 7 bases. The length of the CDR3 is 16 residues. Trimming cost V 1 base and J 1 base; bases outside gene matches: 7. Germline-derived CDR1 and CDR2 are SGHRS and YFSETQ. In DNA, the CDR3 is TGCGCCAGCAGCTTGCAAGGGGGCAAAAAGAACACTGAAGCTTTCTTT. This codes for CASSLQGGKKNTEAFF.

J is TRBJ1-1 and V is TRBV6-5; D is perhaps TRBD1 (6 bases). The CDR3 consists of 11 residues. Germline V gene lookup returns CDR1 MNHEY and CDR2 SVGAGI. Between the trimmed V and J ends, which lost 6 bases and 9 bases, there was a span of 11 bases. CDR3 amino acids: CASRLGQQAFF. Written as DNA, the CDR3 is TGTGCCAGCAGGTTGGGACAACAAGCTTTCTTT.

The chain is built from TRBV2 and TRBJ2-3; TRBD2 aligns across 7 bases. The CDR3 covers 12 residues. CDR1 and CDR2 (germline): SNHLY, FYNNEI. Trimming removed 6 bases from V and 5 bases from J; junction bases left unmatched: 2. The DNA of the CDR3 is TGTGCCAGCAGGGTAGCGGGAGATACGCAGTATTTT. It encodes CASRVAGDTQYF.

The chain couples TRBV27 to TRBJ1-5, with D possibly being TRBD1 (5 bases). V lost 5 bases to trimming and J lost 3 bases, with 14 bases between them. The CDR3 loop spans 15 amino acids. Germline CDR1 reads MNHEY; CDR2 reads SMNVEV (reference sequence). The CDR3: CASSPGDGPNQPQHF. The DNA of the CDR3 is TGTGCCAGCAGTCCGGGGGACGGACCCAATCAGCCCCAGCATTTT.

The chain uses TRBV6-6 and TRBJ2-2; D is undetermined. Trimming pared 2 bases from V and 6 bases from J, leaving 4 bases between. The CDR3 is made up of 12 amino acids. In germline, CDR1 is MNHNY, CDR2 SVGAGI (reference sequence). The CDR3 DNA sequence: TGTGCCAGCAGTTACGGCCCCGGGGAGCTGTTTTTT. Residues: CASSYGPGELFF.

This sequence joins TRBV18 and TRBJ1-3; D is uncertain. V lost 2 bases and J 0 bases, leaving 8 bases between the germline ends. The CDR3 loop spans 15 amino acids. Germline V CDR1 and CDR2: KGHSH, LQKENI. As DNA, the CDR3 is TGTGCCAGCTCACCAATACAGATCTCTGGAAACACCATATATTTT. This codes for CASSPIQISGNTIYF.

The chain links TRBV7-9 to TRBJ2-3; 12 nucleotides agree with TRBD2. The CDR3 length is 16 residues. Germline-derived CDR1 and CDR2 are SEHNR and FQNEAQ (reference sequence). The junction had 6 bases not matched to a gene; V was cut back by 3 bases and J by 5 bases. This chain's CDR3 is CASSFLAGGPGDTQYF. The DNA of the CDR3 is TGTGCCAGCAGCTTCCTAGCGGGGGGGCCGGGAGATACGCAGTATTTT.